The T cell receptor beta chain under discussion was sequenced for a study of cytomegalovirus exposure and HLA in healthy donors. Study-wide results and caveats: In a later analysis, TCR beta V- and J-gene trimming showed a link to a missense DCLRE1C variant. Data from an earlier analysis indicated that most TCR beta V segments were productive either about 87% or about 30% of the time. A later analysis by the authors found several of the most significant clusters apparently linked to common viral pathogens. The authors assumed roughly uniform sequencing depth across donors for presence/absence analyses.

Trimming took off 5 bases at V and 1 base at J, with 14 bases between the two ends. Per the germline V gene, CDR1 is SGHTA and CDR2 is FQGNSA. CDR3 length: 15 amino acids. It was with 60 Vbeta and 13 Jbeta primers that the PCR ran. Assay used: immunoSEQ multiplex PCR; TCRdb lists only in-frame clones, some missing. Among hundreds of thousands of clones listed, approximately 79% were seen once. With regard to this clone: Its antigen is currently unknown.

The TCR was taken from a man between 18 and 35 years old in good health and CMV-seronegative. This chain joins TRBV7-2 and TRBJ1-1; D possibly corresponds to TRBD1 (5 bases). The specimen sequenced was PBMCs. CDR3 protein: CASSGKGVRNTEAFF. CDR3 nucleotides: TGTGCCAGCAGCGGTAAAGGGGTTCGGAACACTGAAGCTTTCTTT.